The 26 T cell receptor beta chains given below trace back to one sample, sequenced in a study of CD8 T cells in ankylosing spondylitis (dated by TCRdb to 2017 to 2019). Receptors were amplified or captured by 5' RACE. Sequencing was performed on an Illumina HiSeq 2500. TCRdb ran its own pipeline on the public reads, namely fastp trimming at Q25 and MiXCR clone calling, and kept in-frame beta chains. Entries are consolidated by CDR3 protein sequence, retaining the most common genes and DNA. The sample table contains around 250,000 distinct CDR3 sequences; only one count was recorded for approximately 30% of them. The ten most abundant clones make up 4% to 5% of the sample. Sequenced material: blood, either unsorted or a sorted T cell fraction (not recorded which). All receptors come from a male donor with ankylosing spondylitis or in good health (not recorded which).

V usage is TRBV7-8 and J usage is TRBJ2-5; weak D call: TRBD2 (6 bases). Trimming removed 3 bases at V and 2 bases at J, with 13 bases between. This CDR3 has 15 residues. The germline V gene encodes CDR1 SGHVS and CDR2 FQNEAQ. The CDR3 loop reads CASSFYASDQETQYF. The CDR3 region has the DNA TGTGCCAGCAGCTTTTACGCTAGCGATCAAGAGACCCAGTACTTC.

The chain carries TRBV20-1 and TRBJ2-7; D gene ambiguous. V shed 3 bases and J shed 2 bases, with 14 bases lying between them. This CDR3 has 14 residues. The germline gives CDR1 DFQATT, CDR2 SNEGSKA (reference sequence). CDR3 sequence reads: CSASPLRGTYEQYF. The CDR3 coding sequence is TGCAGTGCTAGCCCGCTCCGTGGGACCTACGAGCAGTACTTC.

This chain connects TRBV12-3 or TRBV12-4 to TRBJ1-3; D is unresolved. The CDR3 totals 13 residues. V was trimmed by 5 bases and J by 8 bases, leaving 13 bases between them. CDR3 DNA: TGTGCCAGCAGTAGCGTTATGGCGCACACCATATATTTT. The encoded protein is CASSSVMAHTIYF.

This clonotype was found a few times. DNA for the CDR3: TGTGCCAGCAGCTTGACCGAGGCCTCCTCCTACGAGCAGTACTTC. It codes for CASSLTEASSYEQYF. This chain joins TRBV5-4 and TRBJ2-7; no clear D. Germline CDR1 is SGHNT and CDR2 is YYREEE (reference sequence). CDR3 length: 15 amino acids. Trimming pared 1 base from V and 0 bases from J, leaving 11 bases between.

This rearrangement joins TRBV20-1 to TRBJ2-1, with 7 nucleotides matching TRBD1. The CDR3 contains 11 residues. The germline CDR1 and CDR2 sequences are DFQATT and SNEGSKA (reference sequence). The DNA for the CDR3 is TGCAGAGCCGGGACAGACAATGAGCAGTTCTTC. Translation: CRAGTDNEQFF.

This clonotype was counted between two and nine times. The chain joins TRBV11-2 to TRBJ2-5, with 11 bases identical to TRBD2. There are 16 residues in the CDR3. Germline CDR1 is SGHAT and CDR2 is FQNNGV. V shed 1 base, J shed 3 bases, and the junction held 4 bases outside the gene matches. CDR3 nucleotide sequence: TGTGCCAGCAGCTTAGTAGCGGGGGGGCCTGAAGAGACCCAGTACTTC. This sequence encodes CASSLVAGGPEETQYF.

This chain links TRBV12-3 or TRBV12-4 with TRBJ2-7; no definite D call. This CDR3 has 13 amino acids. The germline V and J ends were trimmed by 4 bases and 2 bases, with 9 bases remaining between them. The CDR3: CASSYTGPYEQYF. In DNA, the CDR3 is TGTGCCAGCAGTTACACGGGTCCCTACGAGCAGTACTTC.

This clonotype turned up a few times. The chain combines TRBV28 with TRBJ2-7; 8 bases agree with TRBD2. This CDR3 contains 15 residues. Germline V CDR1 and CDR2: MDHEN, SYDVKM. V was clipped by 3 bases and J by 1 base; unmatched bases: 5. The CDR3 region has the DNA TGTGCCAGCAGTTTTGACGGCGGGGGGTCCTACGAGCAGTACTTC. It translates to CASSFDGGGSYEQYF.

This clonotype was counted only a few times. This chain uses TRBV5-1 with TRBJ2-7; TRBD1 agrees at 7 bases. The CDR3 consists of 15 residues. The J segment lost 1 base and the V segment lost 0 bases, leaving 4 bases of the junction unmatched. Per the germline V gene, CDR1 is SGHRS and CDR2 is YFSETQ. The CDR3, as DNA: TGCGCCAGCAGCTTGGTTCCAGGGGGATCCTACGAGCAGTACTTC. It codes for CASSLVPGGSYEQYF. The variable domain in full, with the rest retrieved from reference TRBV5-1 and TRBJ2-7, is KAGVTQTPRYLIKTRGQQVTLSCSPISGHRSVSWYQQTPGQGLQFLFEYFSETQRNKGNFPGRFSGRQFSNSRSEMNVSTLELGDSALYLCASSLVPGGSYEQYFGPGTRLTVT.

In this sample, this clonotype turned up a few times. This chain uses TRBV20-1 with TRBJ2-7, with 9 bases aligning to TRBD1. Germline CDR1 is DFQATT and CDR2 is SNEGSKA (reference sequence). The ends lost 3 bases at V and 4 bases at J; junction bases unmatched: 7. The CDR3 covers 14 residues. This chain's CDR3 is CSARAPGQGYEQYF. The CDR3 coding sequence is TGCAGTGCTAGGGCGCCGGGACAGGGTTACGAGCAGTACTTC.

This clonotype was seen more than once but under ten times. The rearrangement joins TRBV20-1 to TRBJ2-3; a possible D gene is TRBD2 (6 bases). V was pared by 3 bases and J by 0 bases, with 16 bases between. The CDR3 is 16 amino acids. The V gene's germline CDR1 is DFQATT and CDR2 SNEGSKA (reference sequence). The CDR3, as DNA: TGCAGTGCTAGTCGGGACTCAACCCCTAGCACAGATACGCAGTATTTT. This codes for CSASRDSTPSTDTQYF.

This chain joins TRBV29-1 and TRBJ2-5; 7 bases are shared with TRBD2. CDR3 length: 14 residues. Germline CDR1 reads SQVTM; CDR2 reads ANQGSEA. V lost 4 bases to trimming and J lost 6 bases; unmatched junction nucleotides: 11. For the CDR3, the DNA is TGCAGCGTTGGCCTTTTGGGGGGGACGAAGACCCAGTACTTC. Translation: CSVGLLGGTKTQYF.

This chain's CDR3 is CASSRTSGGAGNEQFF. CDR3 nucleotides: TGTGCCAGCAGTCGGACTAGCGGGGGGGCCGGTAATGAGCAGTTCTTC. J is TRBJ2-1 and V is TRBV12-3 or TRBV12-4; the match to TRBD2 covers 15 bases. Losses at the gene ends were 5 bases for V and 7 bases for J; bases not matched to a gene: 6. This CDR3 spans 16 amino acids.

The CDR3 DNA is TGTGCCAGCGGAACTACCGGGGGGGGCGTCTATGGCTACACCTTC. Translation: CASGTTGGGVYGYTF. The rearrangement uses TRBV27 and TRBJ1-2; tentative D call: TRBD1 (6 bases). CDR3 size: 15 residues. Germline V gives CDR1 MNHEY, CDR2 SMNVEV (reference sequence). V was cut by 8 bases and J by 4 bases, with 20 bases left in between.

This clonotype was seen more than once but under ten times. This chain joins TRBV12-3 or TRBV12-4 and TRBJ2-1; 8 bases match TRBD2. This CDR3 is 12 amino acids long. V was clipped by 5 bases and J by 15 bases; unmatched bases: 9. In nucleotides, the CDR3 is TGTGCCAGCAGTCTCACCGGGACTAGGGGGTTCTTC. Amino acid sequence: CASSLTGTRGFF.

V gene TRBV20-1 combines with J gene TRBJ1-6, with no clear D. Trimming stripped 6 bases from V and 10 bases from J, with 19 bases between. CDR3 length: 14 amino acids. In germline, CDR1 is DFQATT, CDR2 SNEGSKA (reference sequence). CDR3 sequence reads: CSAKKAEVGSPLHF. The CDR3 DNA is TGCAGTGCCAAAAAAGCCGAGGTGGGCTCACCCCTCCACTTT.

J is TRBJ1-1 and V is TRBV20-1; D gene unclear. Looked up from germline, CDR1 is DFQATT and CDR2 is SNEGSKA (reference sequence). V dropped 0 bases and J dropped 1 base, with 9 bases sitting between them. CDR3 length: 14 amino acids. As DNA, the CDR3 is TGCAGTGCTAGAGACAGGCTTTGGAACACTGAAGCTTTCTTT. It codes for CSARDRLWNTEAFF.

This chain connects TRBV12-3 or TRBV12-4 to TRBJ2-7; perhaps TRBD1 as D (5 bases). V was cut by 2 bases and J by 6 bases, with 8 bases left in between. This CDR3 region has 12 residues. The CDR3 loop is CASSLIRVEQYF. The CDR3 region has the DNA TGTGCCAGCAGTTTAATCAGGGTCGAGCAGTACTTC.

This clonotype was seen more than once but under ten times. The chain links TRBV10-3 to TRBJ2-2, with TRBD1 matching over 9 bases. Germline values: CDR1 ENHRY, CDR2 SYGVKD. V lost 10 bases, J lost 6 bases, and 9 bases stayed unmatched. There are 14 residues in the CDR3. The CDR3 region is CATGGTGKSGELFF. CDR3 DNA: TGTGCCACCGGAGGGACAGGGAAATCCGGGGAGCTGTTTTTT.

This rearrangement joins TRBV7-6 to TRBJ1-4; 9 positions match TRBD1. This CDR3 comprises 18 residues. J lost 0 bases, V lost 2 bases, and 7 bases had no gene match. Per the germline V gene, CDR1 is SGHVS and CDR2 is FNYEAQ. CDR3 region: CASSLRLGQGSTNEKLFF. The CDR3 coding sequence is TGTGCCAGCAGCTTACGTCTGGGACAGGGCTCAACTAATGAAAAACTGTTTTTT.

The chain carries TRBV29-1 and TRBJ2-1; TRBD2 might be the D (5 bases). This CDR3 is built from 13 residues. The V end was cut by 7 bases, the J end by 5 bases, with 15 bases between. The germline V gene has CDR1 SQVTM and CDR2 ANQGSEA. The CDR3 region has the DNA TGCAGCGCTGGGGAGTCTCTTAACAATGAGCAGTTCTTC. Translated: CSAGESLNNEQFF.

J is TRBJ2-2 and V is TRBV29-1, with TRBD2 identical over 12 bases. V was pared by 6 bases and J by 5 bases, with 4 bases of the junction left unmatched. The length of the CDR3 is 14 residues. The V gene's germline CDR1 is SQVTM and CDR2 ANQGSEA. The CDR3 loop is CSVRTSGETGELFF. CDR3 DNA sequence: TGCAGCGTCCGGACTAGCGGGGAGACCGGGGAGCTGTTTTTT.

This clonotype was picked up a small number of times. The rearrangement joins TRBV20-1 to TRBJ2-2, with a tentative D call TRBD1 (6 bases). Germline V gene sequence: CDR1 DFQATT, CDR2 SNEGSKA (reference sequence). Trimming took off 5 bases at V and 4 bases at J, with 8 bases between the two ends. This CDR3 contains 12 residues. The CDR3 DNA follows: TGCAGTGCTGAGGGGGTCACCGGGGAGCTGTTTTTT. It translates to CSAEGVTGELFF.

This CDR3 reads CASSLAQGGGPYNEQFF. The CDR3 DNA sequence: TGCGCCAGCAGCTTGGCCCAAGGCGGGGGCCCCTACAATGAGCAGTTCTTC. This chain joins TRBV5-1 and TRBJ2-1, with D perhaps matching TRBD2 (7 bases). CDR1 is SGHRS, CDR2 YFSETQ, per germline. CDR3 length: 17 amino acids. Between the trimmed V and J ends, which lost 0 bases and 2 bases, there was a span of 15 bases.

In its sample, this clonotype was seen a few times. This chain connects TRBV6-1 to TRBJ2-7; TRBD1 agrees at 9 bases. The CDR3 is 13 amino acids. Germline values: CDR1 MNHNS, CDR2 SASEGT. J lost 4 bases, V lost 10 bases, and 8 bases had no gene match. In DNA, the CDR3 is TGTGCCACCAAGACAGGGGGTATGTACGAGCAGTACTTC. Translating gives CATKTGGMYEQYF.

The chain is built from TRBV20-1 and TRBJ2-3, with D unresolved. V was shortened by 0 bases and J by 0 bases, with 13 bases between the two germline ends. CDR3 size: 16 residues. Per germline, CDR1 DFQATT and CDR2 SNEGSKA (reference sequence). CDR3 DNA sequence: TGCAGTGCTAGAGATATTTGGGCGGAAAGCACAGATACGCAGTATTTT. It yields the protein CSARDIWAESTDTQYF.